Below, 3 T cell receptor beta chains from the same sample are listed, as sequenced in a study of T cells expressing NK-cell markers. For each CDR3 protein, TCRdb gives one entry from its re-call of the 5' RACE reads, without DNA. Reported are approximately 550,000 distinct CDR3 sequences; the ten largest clones contain approximately 3.5%. Sequencing was performed on blood T cells: a sorted CD56 or NKG2C T cell subset, CD4+ or CD8+ T cells, or bulk PBMC T cells (not recorded which). These receptors came from a young man in good health.

The rearrangement joins TRBV30 to TRBJ2-3; TCRdb's D call, TRBD1, is unchecked because there is no DNA. CDR3 length equals 16 residues. Germline V CDR1 and CDR2: GTSNPN, SVGIG (reference sequence). CDR3 region: CAWSTDPGQLEDTQYF. Full variable domain (rest looked up from reference TRBV30 and TRBJ2-3): SQTIHQWPATLVQPVGSPLSLECTVEGTSNPNLYWYRQAAGRGLQLLFYSVGIGQISSEVPQNLSASRPQDRQFILSSKKLLLSDSGFYLCAWSTDPGQLEDTQYFGPGTRLTVL.

CDR3 protein: CASSGQDPTGEQYF. The rearrangement joins TRBV28 to TRBJ2-7; the TRBD1 assignment by TCRdb is unverifiable without DNA. The germline V gene encodes CDR1 MDHEN and CDR2 SYDVKM. This CDR3 region has 14 residues.

The chain recombines TRBV2 with TRBJ2-1; TCRdb's D call of TRBD2 is untestable without DNA. The germline V gene encodes CDR1 SNHLY and CDR2 FYNNEI. This CDR3 has 15 amino acids. The chain's CDR3 is CASRGTTSVYNEQFF.